The clone carrying this T cell receptor beta chain was detected only once. V lost 4 bases and J lost 7; bases outside the gene matches: 10. The length of the CDR3 is 15 residues. Germline-derived CDR1 and CDR2 are SGDLS and YYNGEE. The sample belongs to a study of CD8+ T cells in alopecia areata. TCR sequencing used cDNA made by reverse transcription of extracted RNA. Sequenced by immunoSEQ multiplex PCR; TCRdb stores in-frame clones only, minus some. The sample shows about 120,000 clones, around 54% of them seen only once. The treatment was: oral pan-JAK inhibitor, 5-10 mg twice daily. V gene TRBV9 combines with J gene TRBJ1-1, with 10 bases fitting TRBD1. This clonotype was obtained from a human donor with alopecia areata. Sequenced here: CD4+ T cells sorted from blood, sampled at week 24, from a patient treated with tofacitinib. DNA of the CDR3: TGTGCCAGCAGCCCTTCTCGGGACAGGGGCTATGAAGCTTTCTTT. Its translation is CASSPSRDRGYEAFF.